The 32 T cell receptor beta chains below come from one sample, sequenced in a study of OX40 agonist ivuxolimab in advanced cancers. Here immunoSEQ multiplex PCR was the method, and the copy in TCRdb shows in-frame clones only, minus some. Of more than 80,000 clones in the sample, 93% were seen once. Source: CD4+ or CD8+ T cells sorted from blood, taken in a trial of the OX40 agonist ivuxolimab. The receptors were sampled from an adult with an advanced solid tumor such as melanoma, head and neck, liver or kidney cancer.

V is TRBV7-6 and J is TRBJ2-2, with D perhaps assigned TRBD1 or TRBD2 (6 bases each). This CDR3 is built from 16 residues. Trimming stripped 5 bases from V and 4 bases from J, with 17 bases between. Per germline, CDR1 SGHVS and CDR2 FNYEAQ. CDR3 nucleotides: TGTGCCAGCAGCCCTGAGACGGGGGCAATCACCGGGGAGCTGTTTTTT. It yields the protein CASSPETGAITGELFF.

V and J are TRBV11-2 and TRBJ1-2; tentatively, D is TRBD1 (5 bases). From germline, CDR1 is SGHAT and CDR2 FQNNGV. CDR3 length equals 13 residues. The V end was cut by 5 bases, the J end by 5 bases, with 12 bases between. In DNA, the CDR3 is TGTGCCAGCAGCCAGAGGGACCTTTATGGCTACACCTTC. This codes for CASSQRDLYGYTF.

The V and J genes are TRBV6-5 and TRBJ1-6, with TRBD1 as a possible D gene (5 bases). The CDR3 is made up of 14 amino acids. V shed 4 bases and J shed 4 bases, with 8 bases lying between them. The germline gives CDR1 MNHEY, CDR2 SVGAGI. CDR3: CASSLTGYNSPLHF. The CDR3 nucleotides read TGTGCCAGCAGTTTAACAGGTTATAATTCACCCCTCCACTTT.

This chain uses TRBV6-1 with TRBJ1-6; the D is unclear. Germline V gene sequence: CDR1 MNHNS, CDR2 SASEGT. V was trimmed by 6 bases and J by 0 bases, leaving 6 bases between them. CDR3 length: 14 amino acids. CDR3 nucleotides: TGTGCCAGCAGGGGGATCTCCTATAATTCACCCCTCCACTTT. It specifies CASRGISYNSPLHF.

In DNA form, the CDR3 reads TGTGCCAGCAGGACCGACCGAAATCAGCCCCAGCATTTT. Translating gives CASRTDRNQPQHF. This chain links TRBV6-6 with TRBJ1-5; D gene ambiguous. The CDR3 contains 13 residues. The V gene lost 6 bases and the J gene lost 4 bases, with 10 bases spanning the gap. The V gene's germline CDR1 is MNHNY and CDR2 SVGAGI (reference sequence).

This clone was counted a single time. The chain joins TRBV7-2 to TRBJ1-5; D possibly corresponds to TRBD1 (5 bases). Trimming took 2 bases from V and 7 from J, leaving 15 bases between them. This CDR3 has 15 residues. The V gene's germline CDR1 is SGHTA and CDR2 FQGNSA. DNA for the CDR3: TGTGCCAGCAGCTTATTGGGGACGAGAGGCCAGCCCCAGCATTTT. It codes for CASSLLGTRGQPQHF.

The genes are TRBV14 and TRBJ1-4, with D unclear. Germline V gene data show CDR1 as SGHDN and CDR2 as FVKESK. The CDR3 contains 15 residues. The V end lost 2 bases, the J end lost 8 bases, and 15 bases lay between the germline ends. The CDR3 DNA reads TGTGCCAGCAGCCAACGCGGGAGGGTTAACGAAAAACTGTTTTTT. Protein: CASSQRGRVNEKLFF. Using reference TRBV14 and TRBJ1-4 for the parts outside the CDR3, the full variable domain is EAGVTQFPSHSVIEKGQTVTLRCDPISGHDNLYWYRRVMGKEIKFLLHFVKESKQDESGMPNNRFLAERTGGTYSTLKVQPAELEDSGVYFCASSQRGRVNEKLFFGSGTQLSVL.

This clone was seen once. This rearrangement joins TRBV19 to TRBJ1-5; weak D call: TRBD1 (6 bases). Deletions cut 5 bases from V and 4 bases from J, with 9 bases between. The CDR3 runs 13 residues. Germline-derived CDR1 and CDR2 are LNHDA and SQIVND (reference sequence). CDR3 nucleotide sequence: TGTGCCAGTAGTCCAAGGGGGAATCAGCCCCAGCATTTT. This translates into CASSPRGNQPQHF.

The V gene is TRBV5-1, the J gene TRBJ2-3; D possibly matches TRBD1 or TRBD2 (5 bases each). Germline V gives CDR1 SGHRS, CDR2 YFSETQ. This CDR3 contains 15 residues. V gave up 4 bases and J gave up 0 bases, with 12 bases separating them. The CDR3 region is CASSPSGPSTDTQYF. CDR3 DNA sequence: TGCGCCAGCAGCCCCTCGGGACCTAGCACAGATACGCAGTATTTT. Supplemented by reference TRBV5-1 and TRBJ2-3, the full variable domain reads KAGVTQTPRYLIKTRGQQVTLSCSPISGHRSVSWYQQTPGQGLQFLFEYFSETQRNKGNFPGRFSGRQFSNSRSEMNVSTLELGDSALYLCASSPSGPSTDTQYFGPGTRLTVL.

This rearrangement joins TRBV28 to TRBJ2-7, with TRBD2 as a possible D gene (5 bases). The CDR3 loop spans 13 amino acids. V lost 5 bases and J lost 2, with 10 bases in between. CDR1 is MDHEN and CDR2 is SYDVKM in the germline V gene. The CDR3 bases are TGTGCCAGCAGTCCCGGGAAAGCCTACGAGCAGTACTTC. It codes for CASSPGKAYEQYF.

The chain joins TRBV30 to TRBJ1-2; a weak D match, TRBD1 (5 bases). The CDR3 covers 16 residues. Trimming took 0 bases from V and 7 from J, leaving 21 bases between them. Germline V gene lookup returns CDR1 GTSNPN and CDR2 SVGIG (reference sequence). The CDR3 protein is CAWSVSRTGRHGGYTF. In DNA, the CDR3 is TGTGCCTGGAGTGTATCCAGAACAGGCCGCCACGGTGGCTACACCTTC. The full variable domain, completed using reference TRBV30 and TRBJ1-2, is SQTIHQWPATLVQPVGSPLSLECTVEGTSNPNLYWYRQAAGRGLQLLFYSVGIGQISSEVPQNLSASRPQDRQFILSSKKLLLSDSGFYLCAWSVSRTGRHGGYTFGSGTRLTVV.

The chain recombines TRBV4-1 with TRBJ1-1, with unresolved D. V was cut by 2 bases and J by 5 bases, with 12 bases left in between. CDR1 is MGHRA, CDR2 YSYEKL, per germline. This CDR3 is built from 14 residues. CDR3 coding DNA: TGCGCCAGCAGCCAACTTCCCAGGCCTACTGAAGCTTTCTTT. The encoded protein is CASSQLPRPTEAFF.

The chain uses TRBV5-4 and TRBJ2-1; possibly TRBD2 for D (6 bases). Germline V CDR1 and CDR2: SGHNT, YYREEE (reference sequence). The V end lost 8 bases, the J end lost 0 bases, and 15 bases lay between the germline ends. The length of the CDR3 is 15 residues. CDR3 sequence: CASGAGGSSYNEQFF. In nucleotides, the CDR3 is TGTGCCAGTGGAGCCGGGGGAAGCTCCTACAATGAGCAGTTCTTC.

The sample holds one count of this clone. The chain couples TRBV4-1 to TRBJ1-2, with 11 nucleotides matching TRBD1. Looked up from germline, CDR1 is MGHRA and CDR2 is YSYEKL. The CDR3 loop spans 13 amino acids. With V trimmed by 8 bases and J by 8 bases, 7 bases remained unmatched. The CDR3 protein is CASRRTGGKGYTF. CDR3 in DNA: TGCGCCAGCCGTCGGACAGGGGGCAAGGGCTACACCTTC.

This chain links TRBV7-8 with TRBJ2-7, with D unclear. Trimming removed 4 bases at V and 2 bases at J, with 3 bases between. In germline, CDR1 is SGHVS, CDR2 FQNEAQ. This CDR3 has 11 residues. CDR3: CASSSAYEQYF. CDR3 bases: TGTGCCAGCAGCTCAGCCTACGAGCAGTACTTC.

The chain has TRBV18 and TRBJ1-1, with 7 positions matching TRBD1. The V gene's germline CDR1 is KGHSH and CDR2 LQKENI. The CDR3 has 14 amino acids. V dropped 3 bases and J dropped 4; count of bases not matched to a gene: 5. In nucleotides, the CDR3 is TGTGCCAGCTCACCTAACAGGGGATTCACTGAAGCTTTCTTT. Translating it yields CASSPNRGFTEAFF.

This chain connects TRBV5-1 to TRBJ2-1; 8 bases are shared with TRBD1. With 6 bases clipped from V and 9 bases from J, the junction kept 8 bases outside the gene matches. This CDR3 has 13 residues. Germline V lookup: CDR1 SGHRS, CDR2 YFSETQ. The CDR3 nucleotides read TGCGCCAGCAACCAGGACAGGGTTGGTGAGCAGTTCTTC. As protein: CASNQDRVGEQFF.

The V and J genes are TRBV7-2 and TRBJ2-5, with 7 bases matching TRBD2. Germline-derived CDR1 and CDR2 are SGHTA and FQGNSA. The CDR3 extends over 11 amino acids. Trimming cost V 6 bases and J 7 bases; bases outside gene matches: 2. The CDR3 DNA follows: TGTGCCAGCAGTCCTAGCGGGACCCAGTACTTC. It translates to CASSPSGTQYF.

The chain joins TRBV5-4 to TRBJ2-1; either TRBD1 or TRBD2 may supply D (6 bases each). Germline V gives CDR1 SGHNT, CDR2 YYREEE (reference sequence). CDR3 length: 17 residues. V lost 0 bases to trimming and J lost 13 bases, with 26 bases between them. Written as DNA, the CDR3 is TGTGCCAGCAGCTTGGCCCGGGCTTTACAAGCGGAGGGGGGACAGTTCTTC. Its protein product is CASSLARALQAEGGQFF.

The chain is built from TRBV20-1 and TRBJ2-5; D unresolved. Trimming removed 5 bases at V and 4 bases at J, with 5 bases between. The CDR3 is 10 amino acids. The V gene's germline CDR1 is DFQATT and CDR2 SNEGSKA (reference sequence). CDR3 nucleotide sequence: TGCAGTGCTTTTAGAGAGACCCAGTACTTC. This translates into CSAFRETQYF.

The genes are TRBV28 and TRBJ2-3; the match to TRBD1 covers 8 bases. This CDR3 contains 20 residues. V lost 5 bases and J lost 7; bases outside the gene matches: 26. The germline V gene has CDR1 MDHEN and CDR2 SYDVKM. The CDR3 loop is CASSNSFSQDRVLWSYTQYF. The CDR3 bases are TGTGCCAGCAGTAACTCTTTTAGTCAGGACAGGGTCCTTTGGTCGTATACGCAGTATTTT.

This chain joins TRBV27 and TRBJ2-3; D remains ambiguous. Germline CDR1 MNHEY, CDR2 SMNVEV (reference sequence). Trimming took off 1 base at V and 0 bases at J, with 8 bases between the two ends. This CDR3 spans 15 amino acids. Here the CDR3 reads CASSLFFPSTDTQYF. As DNA, the CDR3 is TGTGCCAGCAGTTTATTCTTCCCGAGCACAGATACGCAGTATTTT.

The CDR3 DNA reads TGTGCCAGCAGTTTACCATTGGGGGCGACGAACACTGAAGCTTTCTTT. Translated: CASSLPLGATNTEAFF. The V gene is TRBV28, the J gene TRBJ1-1; D is possibly TRBD1 (6 bases). Trimming left V 2 bases short and J 1 base short, with 14 bases between. There are 16 residues in the CDR3. CDR1 is MDHEN and CDR2 is SYDVKM in the germline V gene.

The V gene is TRBV4-2, the J gene TRBJ1-1; D remains unclear. Trimming pared 3 bases from V and 1 base from J, leaving 9 bases between. CDR3 length: 14 amino acids. The V gene's germline CDR1 is LGHNA and CDR2 YNFKEQ. The CDR3 DNA is TGTGCCAGCAGCCAGGATACCGAGAACACTGAAGCTTTCTTT. Translated, it gives CASSQDTENTEAFF.

This clone was seen just once. This chain uses TRBV6-5 with TRBJ1-1; D gene uncertain. Trimming took 8 bases from V and 1 from J, leaving 5 bases between them. Germline CDR1 MNHEY, CDR2 SVGAGI. The CDR3 runs to 11 residues. The CDR3 sequence: CASGRNTEAFF. The DNA of the CDR3 is TGTGCCAGCGGCCGGAACACTGAAGCTTTCTTT.

V gene TRBV19 combines with J gene TRBJ1-6, with D possibly matching TRBD1 (5 bases). Between the trimmed V and J ends, which lost 4 bases and 6 bases, there was a span of 13 bases. The V gene's germline CDR1 is LNHDA and CDR2 SQIVND (reference sequence). This CDR3 has 15 residues. CDR3 nucleotides: TGTGCCAGTAGTAGGTCTCTCCAGGGTAATTCACCCCTCCACTTT. Its protein is CASSRSLQGNSPLHF.

The chain couples TRBV18 to TRBJ2-5; 12 bases match TRBD2. The CDR3 loop spans 15 amino acids. From germline, CDR1 is KGHSH and CDR2 LQKENI. After removal of 6 bases from V and 2 bases from J, the junction contained 4 bases not matched to a gene. DNA of the CDR3: TGTGCCAGCTCGTCACTAGCGGGAGGTCAAGAGACCCAGTACTTC. Encoded protein: CASSSLAGGQETQYF.

The DNA of the CDR3 is TGTGCCTGGAGCATCGGGGGCGGTAATTCACCCCTCCACTTT. Protein sequence: CAWSIGGGNSPLHF. The rearrangement links TRBV30 to TRBJ1-6, with D perhaps TRBD1 (6 bases). V lost 3 bases and J 6 bases, leaving 12 bases between the germline ends. The CDR3 has 14 amino acids. From germline, CDR1 is GTSNPN and CDR2 SVGIG (reference sequence).

The chain employs TRBV6-6 and TRBJ1-2; D gene uncertain. The CDR3 is 11 amino acids. Between the trimmed V and J ends, which lost 2 bases and 7 bases, there was a span of 5 bases. Germline CDR1 reads MNHNY; CDR2 reads SVGAGI (reference sequence). The CDR3 protein is CASSYEGGYTF. Written as DNA, the CDR3 is TGTGCCAGCAGTTACGAGGGTGGCTACACCTTC.

The chain uses TRBV28 and TRBJ1-5; 9 nucleotides agree with TRBD1. The CDR3 runs 15 residues. Looked up from germline, CDR1 is MDHEN and CDR2 is SYDVKM. V trimming: 5 bases; J trimming: 11 bases; junction bases outside the gene matches: 13. CDR3 sequence: CASSPDRGVVLAQHF. In DNA form, the CDR3 reads TGTGCCAGCAGTCCCGACAGGGGGGTTGTATTAGCCCAGCATTTT.

The V call is TRBV7-2, the J call TRBJ2-3; D may correspond to TRBD1 or TRBD2 (5 bases each). Germline V CDR1 and CDR2: SGHTA, FQGNSA. Trimming removed 3 bases at V and 2 bases at J, with 12 bases between. This CDR3 spans 15 amino acids. The CDR3 DNA follows: TGTGCCAGCAGCTTCGTCGGGGCCTACACAGATACGCAGTATTTT. Encoded protein: CASSFVGAYTDTQYF.

In this sample, this clone turned up once. The gene calls are TRBV19 and TRBJ1-3; possible D gene TRBD1, 6 bases. The CDR3 is made up of 14 amino acids. Trimming left V 4 bases short and J 2 bases short, with 9 bases between. Germline loops: CDR1 LNHDA, CDR2 SQIVND (reference sequence). The CDR3 bases are TGTGCCAGTAGTAACAGGGTCCCTGGAAACACCATATATTTT. Its translation: CASSNRVPGNTIYF.